These 8 T cell receptor beta chains originate from one sample sequenced in a study of T cell responses to AZD1222 COVID-19 vaccine. Sequencing used immunoSEQ multiplex PCR; TCRdb keeps in-frame clones, though not all of them. The sample carries about 120,000 clones, roughly 88% recorded once. Sequencing used peripheral blood, obtained 28 days after the second AZD1222 dose. The receptors were gathered from an adult who received the AZD1222 COVID-19 vaccine.

The CDR3 nucleotides read TGTGCCAGTAGACCACCTCCGGGACGGTTGAACACCGGGGAGCTGTTTTTT. Translating it yields CASRPPPGRLNTGELFF. The chain employs TRBV19 and TRBJ2-2; D tentatively fits TRBD1 or TRBD2 (5 bases each). The CDR3 sequence is 17 residues long. CDR1 and CDR2 (germline): LNHDA, SQIVND (reference sequence). V was shortened by 6 bases and J by 1 base, with 18 bases between the two germline ends.

This chain connects TRBV7-9 to TRBJ2-3; D perhaps matches TRBD2 (7 bases). The V end lost 3 bases, the J end lost 8 bases, and 15 bases lay between the germline ends. The CDR3 runs to 14 residues. Germline V lookup: CDR1 SEHNR, CDR2 FQNEAQ (reference sequence). CDR3 sequence (DNA): TGTGCCAGCAGCTTCGCGGGGGCAGAAAGTACGCAGTATTTT. Translating gives CASSFAGAESTQYF.

The chain has TRBV4-2 and TRBJ1-3; D is unresolved. CDR1 LGHNA and CDR2 YNFKEQ come from the germline V gene. The CDR3 is made up of 14 amino acids. The V end was cut by 0 bases, the J end by 3 bases, with 6 bases between. The CDR3 spells CASSQEKVGNTIYF. CDR3 DNA: TGTGCCAGCAGCCAAGAGAAAGTTGGAAACACCATATATTTT.

V is TRBV13 and J is TRBJ1-1, with D unresolved. This CDR3 is 15 amino acids long. CDR1 and CDR2 (germline): PRHDT, FYEKMQ (reference sequence). Trimming removed 5 bases from V and 7 bases from J, with 20 bases in between. The chain's CDR3 is CASSLDNPNFCEAFF. CDR3 coding DNA: TGTGCCAGCAGCCTAGATAACCCCAACTTCTGTGAAGCTTTCTTT.

The J gene is TRBJ2-7, the V gene TRBV5-4, with TRBD2 identical over 11 bases. This CDR3 is built from 14 residues. Germline CDR1 reads SGHNT; CDR2 reads YYREEE (reference sequence). V was pared by 3 bases and J by 3 bases, with 2 bases of the junction left unmatched. The chain's CDR3 is CASSWGLADYEQYF. The CDR3 bases are TGTGCCAGCAGCTGGGGACTAGCGGACTACGAGCAGTACTTC.

V and J are TRBV18 and TRBJ1-2, with D perhaps matching TRBD1 (5 bases). The CDR3 loop spans 15 amino acids. V shed 0 bases and J shed 8 bases, with 16 bases lying between them. The germline gives CDR1 KGHSH, CDR2 LQKENI. The CDR3, as DNA: TGTGCCAGCTCACCACCTAGGACCCTGGGGGACGGCTACACCTTC. This codes for CASSPPRTLGDGYTF.

The chain carries TRBV7-9 and TRBJ2-3; 10 nucleotides agree with TRBD2. CDR1 SEHNR and CDR2 FQNEAQ come from the germline V gene (reference sequence). CDR3 size: 15 residues. The ends lost 10 bases at V and 1 base at J; junction bases unmatched: 8. CDR3 sequence: CATIYGTSGTDTQYF. As DNA, the CDR3 is TGTGCCACAATCTATGGGACTAGCGGCACAGATACGCAGTATTTT.

CDR3 coding DNA: TGTGCCAGCAGCTTGTCAGAATACTACGAGCAGTACTTC. It specifies CASSLSEYYEQYF. J is TRBJ2-7 and V is TRBV5-5; D not certain. The CDR3 consists of 13 residues. CDR1 SGHKS and CDR2 YYEKEE come from the germline V gene (reference sequence). V was trimmed by 1 base and J by 3 bases, leaving 8 bases between them.